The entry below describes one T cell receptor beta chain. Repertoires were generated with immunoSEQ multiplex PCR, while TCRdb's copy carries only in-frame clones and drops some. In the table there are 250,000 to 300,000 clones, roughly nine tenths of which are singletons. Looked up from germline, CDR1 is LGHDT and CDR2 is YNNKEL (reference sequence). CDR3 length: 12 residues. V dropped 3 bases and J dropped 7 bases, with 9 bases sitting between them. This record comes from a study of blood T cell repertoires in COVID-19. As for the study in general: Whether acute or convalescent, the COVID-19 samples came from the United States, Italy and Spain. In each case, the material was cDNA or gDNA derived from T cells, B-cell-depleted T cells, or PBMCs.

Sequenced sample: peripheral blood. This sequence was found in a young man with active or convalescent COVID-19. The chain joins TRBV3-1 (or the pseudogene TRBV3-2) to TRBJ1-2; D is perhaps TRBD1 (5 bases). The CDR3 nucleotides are TGTGCCAGCAGCCAGGGGAGGGGTGGCTACACCTTC. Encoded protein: CASSQGRGGYTF.